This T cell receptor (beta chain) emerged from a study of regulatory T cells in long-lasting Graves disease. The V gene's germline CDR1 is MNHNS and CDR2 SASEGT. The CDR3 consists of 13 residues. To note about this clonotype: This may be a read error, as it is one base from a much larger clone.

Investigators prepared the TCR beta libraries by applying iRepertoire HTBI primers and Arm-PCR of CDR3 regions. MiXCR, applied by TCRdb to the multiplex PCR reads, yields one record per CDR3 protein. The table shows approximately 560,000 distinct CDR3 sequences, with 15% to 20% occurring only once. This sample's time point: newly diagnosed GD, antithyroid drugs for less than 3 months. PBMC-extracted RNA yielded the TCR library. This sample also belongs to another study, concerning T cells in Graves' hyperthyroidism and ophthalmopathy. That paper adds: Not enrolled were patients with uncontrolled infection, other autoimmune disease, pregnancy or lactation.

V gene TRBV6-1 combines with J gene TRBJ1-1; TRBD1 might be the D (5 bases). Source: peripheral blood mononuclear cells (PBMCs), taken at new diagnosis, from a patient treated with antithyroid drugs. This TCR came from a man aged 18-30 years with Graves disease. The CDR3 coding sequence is TGTGACAGCAGTGGCAGGGAGAACACTGAAGCTTTCTTT. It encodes CDSSGRENTEAFF.